This T cell receptor beta chain is from a study of shared clonotypes between healthy human individuals. There are 15 residues in the CDR3. V lost 1 base, J lost 7 bases, and 4 bases stayed unmatched. CDR1 is LGHNA, CDR2 YNFKEQ, per germline. Libraries were prepared by immunoSEQ multiplex PCR; TCRdb keeps only in-frame clonotypes and omits some of them. The sample shows approximately 1,000,000 clones, approximately 75% of them seen only once. This clone was picked up a small number of times. What was sequenced was memory CD4+ T cells from PBMCs. Subset given: CD45RA-negative fraction. The chain is built from TRBV4-2 and TRBJ1-4; 9 positions agree with TRBD1. The TCR comes from a man aged 18 to 35 in good health. Some clones in this sample may be carry-over from other donors' samples. CDR3 amino acids: CASSQGRQGGEKLFF. CDR3 DNA sequence: TGTGCCAGCAGCCAAGGCCGACAGGGGGGTGAAAAACTGTTTTTT.